Below, 12 T cell receptor beta chains from the same sample are listed, as sequenced in a study of T cell changes during pregnancy in multiple sclerosis. Produced via immunoSEQ multiplex PCR; TCRdb's table is partial and in-frame only. The top ten hold 5.5% to 6.5% of the sample, which has 40,000 to 45,000 clones, more than 75% seen once. The input for sequencing was CD8+ T cells from peripheral blood mononuclear cells, taken after pregnancy. The receptor set was obtained from a female donor in good health, enrolled as a control in a pregnancy study.

This chain links TRBV19 with TRBJ1-5; 8 nucleotides line up with TRBD1. This CDR3 has 16 amino acids. CDR1 and CDR2 from the germline V gene are LNHDA and SQIVND (reference sequence). With V trimmed by 1 base and J by 3 bases, 5 bases remained unmatched. The CDR3 DNA is TGTGCCAGTAGTATAGGGACAGGGACCGACAATCAGCCCCAGCATTTT. The encoded protein is CASSIGTGTDNQPQHF.

The rearrangement joins TRBV13 to TRBJ1-6, with D possibly TRBD1 on 5 matching bases. Germline V CDR1 and CDR2: PRHDT, FYEKMQ (reference sequence). The CDR3 spans 14 residues. Trimming left V 7 bases short and J 7 bases short, with 14 bases between. CDR3 DNA sequence: TGTGCCAGCATGGTCTGGGGGGGAAATTCACCCCTCCACTTT. The encoded protein is CASMVWGGNSPLHF.

The CDR3 loop reads CAISESHYEQYF. For the CDR3, the DNA is TGTGCCATCAGTGAGTCACACTACGAGCAGTACTTC. J is TRBJ2-7 and V is TRBV10-3; D ambiguous. There are 12 residues in the CDR3. Per germline, CDR1 ENHRY and CDR2 SYGVKD. Trimming took 0 bases from V and 3 from J, leaving 3 bases between them.

The table lists this clone with a few counts. DNA of the CDR3: TGTGCCAGCAGCAACCTGACAGCGAACACTGAAGCTTTCTTT. Amino acid sequence: CASSNLTANTEAFF. The gene calls are TRBV7-9 and TRBJ1-1; TRBD1 is a possible D gene (5 bases). Germline CDR1 SEHNR, CDR2 FQNEAQ (reference sequence). Trimming cost V 5 bases and J 1 base, with 11 bases left between them. The CDR3 has 14 amino acids.

V and J are TRBV28 and TRBJ1-4, with D perhaps TRBD1 (5 bases). The germline V gene has CDR1 MDHEN and CDR2 SYDVKM. This CDR3 contains 14 residues. V was pared by 2 bases and J by 8 bases, with 12 bases between. Written as DNA, the CDR3 is TGTGCCAGCAGTTTAGATGGGGGGGAGGAAAAACTGTTTTTT. Its translation is CASSLDGGEEKLFF.

This sequence joins TRBV2 and TRBJ2-3; TRBD2 might be the D (5 bases). The CDR3 covers 14 residues. Germline values: CDR1 SNHLY, CDR2 FYNNEI. The V end lost 8 bases, the J end lost 5 bases, and 17 bases lay between the germline ends. CDR3 region: CASPLGGSLDTQYF. CDR3 nucleotide sequence: TGTGCCAGCCCCCTCGGCGGGTCTTTAGATACGCAGTATTTT.

The chain combines TRBV4-2 with TRBJ2-1, with D possibly TRBD1 on 7 matching bases. The CDR3 spans 21 residues. V was shortened by 0 bases and J by 5 bases, with 29 bases between the two germline ends. Germline assignment: CDR1 LGHNA and CDR2 YNFKEQ. This CDR3 reads CASSQDVGTEAAAGRDNEQFF. The CDR3 DNA reads TGTGCCAGCAGCCAAGATGTCGGGACAGAGGCCGCGGCGGGGCGGGACAATGAGCAGTTCTTC.

J is TRBJ2-1 and V is TRBV4-3, with a possible D match to TRBD2 (6 bases). Germline V gene sequence: CDR1 LGHNA, CDR2 YSLEER. The length of the CDR3 is 16 residues. Between the trimmed V and J ends, which lost 0 bases and 8 bases, there was a span of 17 bases. The CDR3 bases are TGCGCCAGCAGCCAAGAGGCGACTAGTAGGACATATGAGCAGTTCTTC. Protein product: CASSQEATSRTYEQFF.

The CDR3 DNA reads TGTGCCAGCTCACCGCCTAGCGCCTCCAATGAGCAGTTCTTC. Residues: CASSPPSASNEQFF. V gene TRBV18 combines with J gene TRBJ2-1; D is perhaps TRBD2 (6 bases). Trimming took 3 bases from V and 6 from J, leaving 12 bases between them. Germline-derived CDR1 and CDR2 are KGHSH and LQKENI. The CDR3 loop spans 14 amino acids.

As regards this clone: Compared with germline, one end of the junction differs, possibly owing to a read error. J is TRBJ2-5 and V is TRBV7-9, with D maybe TRBD2 (5 bases). CDR1 is SEHNR, CDR2 FQNEAQ, per germline (reference sequence). The CDR3 extends over 15 amino acids. In DNA form, the CDR3 reads TGTGCCAGCAGTTTAGCGTCCGGGTACCAAGAGACCCAGTACTTC. Translated, it gives CASSLASGYQETQYF.

The J gene is TRBJ2-7, the V gene TRBV27; 11 positions agree with TRBD2. The CDR3 sequence is 13 residues long. The trim removed 8 bases at V and 6 bases at J, leaving 6 bases unmatched. CDR1 is MNHEY, CDR2 SMNVEV, per germline (reference sequence). CDR3 amino acids: CASGLAGGSEQYF. CDR3 DNA sequence: TGTGCCAGCGGGCTAGCGGGGGGTAGCGAGCAGTACTTC.

V usage is TRBV4-1 and J usage is TRBJ1-6; D gene uncertain. The CDR3 runs 16 residues. Deletions cut 5 bases from V and 8 bases from J, with 19 bases between. Germline V gene sequence: CDR1 MGHRA, CDR2 YSYEKL. The CDR3 region has the DNA TGCGCCAGCAGCTTTGACAAACAACCAATTTATTCACCCCTCCACTTT. It is translated as CASSFDKQPIYSPLHF.